This is a list of T cell receptor beta chains from one sample in a study of read filtering for tumor transcriptome and immune sequencing. TCRdb re-analysed the reads in MiXCR, keeping a single row per CDR3 protein. The table shows approximately 62,000 distinct CDR3 sequences, with roughly 19% occurring only once. Sequenced input: a population of CD138-negative cells sorted from bone marrow. The receptor source for this set is a donor aged 40 or older with multiple myeloma. The CDR3 runs from the conserved cysteine through the conserved F or W. Each record gives: D gene, V gene, J gene, clone size, CDR3 length, CDR3 DNA, CDR3 protein. D genes are given only for firm matches. Clone sizes are given selectively: once, few, many, or a class where the clone is expanded.

>TRBD1|TRBV28|TRBJ1-1|many|15
TGTGCCAGCAGTTTATCGGGACAGGGGGCATCGGAAGCTTTCTTT
CASSLSGQGASEAFF
>TRBD2|TRBV12-3/TRBV12-4|TRBJ2-1|-|15
TGTGCCAGCAGTAAGGGACTAGCGCCTTACAATGAGCAGTTCTTC
CASSKGLAPYNEQFF
>-|TRBV10-3|TRBJ2-3|many|16
TGTGCCATCAGTGAAGAAGGGGGGTCAGGGACGGATACGCAGTATTTT
CAISEEGGSGTDTQYF
>-|TRBV19|TRBJ1-5|many|12
TGTGCCAGTGGGGAGTCTGTTCAGCCCCAGCATTTT
CASGESVQPQHF
>-|TRBV6-2/TRBV6-3|TRBJ2-1|many|13
TGTGCCAGCAAGGCGGGGCCTTACAATGAGCAGTTCTTC
CASKAGPYNEQFF
>-|TRBV5-1|TRBJ2-1|many|12
TGCGCAGACCCCGGGTCCCGCTGTGAGCAGTTCTTC
CADPGSRCEQFF
>TRBD1|TRBV5-5|TRBJ2-7|-|15
TGTGCCAGCAGCAACCGGGACAGCGCTAACTACGAGCAGTACTTC
CASSNRDSANYEQYF
>-|TRBV10-3|TRBJ1-2|-|13
TGTGCCAACCGGGACACCATGAGCTATGGCTACACCTTC
CANRDTMSYGYTF
>-|TRBV20-1|TRBJ2-3|many|14
TGCAGTGCTAGGGGTGGGGTGGCGGCAGATACGCAGTATTTT
CSARGGVAADTQYF
>TRBD2|TRBV10-1|TRBJ2-2|many|15
TGCGCCAGCAGTGAAACTAGCGCGAACACCGGGGAGCTGTTTTTT
CASSETSANTGELFF
>-|TRBV7-3|TRBJ2-2|many|14
TGTGCCAACAGCTTATATCAGGGTACCGGGGAGCTGTTTTTT
CANSLYQGTGELFF
>-|TRBV10-3|TRBJ2-1|many|13
TGTGCCATCAATGGTGGGGCTAGCGATGAGCAGTTCTTC
CAINGGASDEQFF
>TRBD2|TRBV29-1|TRBJ2-1|many|14
TGCAGCGTTCCTAGCGGGAGTAACTACAATGAGCAGTTCTTC
CSVPSGSNYNEQFF
>-|TRBV5-1|TRBJ1-4|many|13
TGCGCCAGCACCCCGGGCGGGGATGAAAAACTGTTTTTT
CASTPGGDEKLFF
>-|TRBV7-2|TRBJ2-6|many|19
TGTGCCAGCAGCTATCCTTTAGAGTTGGACTACTCTGGGGCCAACGTCCCGACTTTC
CASSYPLELDYSGANVPTF